One sample yielded the 14 T cell receptor beta chains listed below, sequenced in a study of T cell clonality in common variable immunodeficiency (dated by TCRdb to between 2015 and 2017). Library preparation used the immunoSEQ multiplex PCR assay. This is the immuneACCESS table as TCRdb keeps it, with only in-frame sequences that have V and J called. A part of the clones is gone; compared with another copy, unresolved V genes explain less than half, and the rest is unexplained. In this sample the table shows tens of thousands of clones, and no singletons are among them. The ten largest clones add up to more than 2.5% of the sample. Sample: peripheral blood mononuclear cells. The receptors derive from a person aged 18 to 69 in good health.

Many counts were recorded for this clone. CDR3: CSARDAQGTDTQYF. The CDR3 DNA, read in part, is TGCAGTGCTAGAGATGCACAGGGGACAGATACG. The genes are TRBV20-1 and TRBJ2-3, with 7 bases aligning to TRBD1. With the read ending 3 residues before the CDR3 end, the germline J gene is used to fill in that end. The CDR3 extends over 14 amino acids. V gave up 0 bases and J gave up 3 bases; unmatched junction bases: 3. Germline CDR1 is DFQATT and CDR2 is SNEGSKA (reference sequence).

This clone was seen many times. The CDR3 goes on 3 residues after the read ends, and that part is filled in from the germline J gene. J is TRBJ2-1 and V is TRBV7-8; 13 bases agree with TRBD2. The ends lost 5 bases at V and 6 bases at J; junction bases unmatched: 7. The CDR3 extends over 16 amino acids. Germline assignment: CDR1 SGHVS and CDR2 FQNEAQ. CDR3 protein: CASSQPGLAGLNEQFF. CDR3 bases read: TGTGCCAGCAGCCAGCCGGGACTAGCGGGACTCAATGAG.

Many counts were recorded for this clone. The CDR3 goes on 3 residues after the read ends, and that part is filled in from the germline J gene. V and J are TRBV5-4 and TRBJ2-3; 13 bases line up with TRBD2. This CDR3 region has 16 residues. The germline gives CDR1 SGHNT, CDR2 YYREEE (reference sequence). The ends lost 5 bases at V and 0 bases at J; junction bases unmatched: 3. The CDR3 protein is CASRGLAGSSTDTQYF. CDR3 DNA, as far as it was read: TGTGCCAGCAGGGGACTAGCGGGGTCCAGCACAGATACG. The whole variable domain, filled in from reference TRBV5-4 and TRBJ2-3, reads ETGVTQSPTHLIKTRGQQVTLRCSSQSGHNTVSWYQQALGQGPQFIFQYYREEENGRGNFPPRFSGLQFPNYSSELNVNALELDDSALYLCASRGLAGSSTDTQYFGPGTRLTVL.

This clone was found many times. The read ends 3 residues early relative to the CDR3; the germline J gene fills the gap. This sequence joins TRBV12-3 or TRBV12-4 and TRBJ2-7; the match to TRBD1 covers 10 bases. This CDR3 contains 14 residues. Trimming took 5 bases from V and 2 from J; bases not matched to a gene: 3. The covered CDR3 bases are TGTGCCAGCAGTCGGACAGGGGGGCCCTACGAG. It specifies CASSRTGGPYE. The whole CDR3 protein reads CASSRTGGPYEQYF.

This clone was observed many times. Coverage ceases 3 residues before the CDR3 finishes, and the germline J gene fills in the end. The chain employs TRBV11-2 and TRBJ2-7, with 8 bases aligning to TRBD2. This CDR3 is built from 14 residues. Germline CDR1 and CDR2: SGHAT and FQNNGV. J gave up 6 bases and V 1 base, and 5 bases lay outside the gene matches. CDR3 sequence: CASSLAGGALEQYF. Incomplete CDR3 DNA: TGTGCCAGCAGCTTAGCGGGGGGGGCCCTCGAG.

In this sample, this clone turned up many times. The CDR3 end lies 3 residues beyond the end of the read and is filled in from the germline J gene. The chain recombines TRBV12-3 or TRBV12-4 with TRBJ2-5; perhaps TRBD2 as D (5 bases). The CDR3 totals 14 residues. V lost 5 bases, J lost 1 base, and 11 bases lay in between. The sequenced CDR3 bases are TGTGCCAGCAGTCGGACTGTGATCCAAGAGACC. Its translation: CASSRTVIQET. In full, the CDR3 reads CASSRTVIQETQYF.

This clone was recorded a few times. Read data end 3 residues before the CDR3 end; the end is taken from the germline J gene. The chain links TRBV19 to TRBJ1-5; D ambiguous. Germline V gives CDR1 LNHDA, CDR2 SQIVND (reference sequence). The CDR3 spans 13 residues. The germline V and J ends were trimmed by 10 bases and 4 bases, with 14 bases remaining between them. CDR3 bases read: TGTGCCACTACCTACCAAGGGAATCAGCCC. It translates to CATTYQGNQP. The complete CDR3 sequence is CATTYQGNQPQHF.

This clone was seen at least ten times. The DNA ends 3 residues before the CDR3 does, and the rest of the CDR3 is filled in from the germline J gene. The chain joins TRBV19 to TRBJ2-7; the D gene is possibly TRBD2 (6 bases). V dropped 11 bases and J dropped 2 bases, with 13 bases sitting between them. Germline lookup yields CDR1 LNHDA and CDR2 SQIVND (reference sequence). This CDR3 is built from 12 residues. CDR3 bases read: TGTGCCCACTGGGACTTCGCCTACGAG. This translates into CAHWDFAYE. The CDR3 as a whole reads CAHWDFAYEQYF.

This clone was seen only a few times. The read ends 3 residues shy of where the CDR3 ends; the end is completed using the germline J gene. The chain employs TRBV19 and TRBJ1-2; 7 positions agree with TRBD1. The germline V gene has CDR1 LNHDA and CDR2 SQIVND (reference sequence). The CDR3 totals 15 residues. The V segment lost 8 bases and the J segment 1 base; nucleotides outside the gene matches: 10. The CDR3 DNA, read in part, is TGTGCCAGTTGGGAGGGACAGCACCTTAACTATGGC. Encoded protein: CASWEGQHLNYG. The full CDR3 sequence reads CASWEGQHLNYGYTF.

In its sample, this clone was seen many times. Read coverage stops 3 residues before the CDR3 terminus; the germline J gene supplies the remainder. The chain has TRBV7-8 and TRBJ2-3, with 7 positions matching TRBD2. This CDR3 is built from 16 residues. With V trimmed by 7 bases and J by 5 bases, 15 bases remained unmatched. In germline, CDR1 is SGHVS, CDR2 FQNEAQ. The sequenced CDR3 bases are TGTGCCAGCACCCAGATAACACTTGCGGGAGTAGATACG. This codes for CASTQITLAGVDT. The entire CDR3 reads CASTQITLAGVDTQYF.

This clone was seen repeatedly, ten times or more. The CDR3 end is not reached by the read, which stops 3 residues before it; the germline J gene fills it in. The chain recombines TRBV5-1 with TRBJ1-4; D unresolved. Germline CDR1 is SGHRS and CDR2 is YFSETQ. V gave up 0 bases and J gave up 0 bases, with 9 bases separating them. This CDR3 region has 16 residues. Incomplete CDR3 DNA: TGCGCCAGCAGCTTGGCCACCCGGGCAACTAATGAAAAA. Protein: CASSLATRATNEK. The complete CDR3 reads CASSLATRATNEKLFF.

This clone appeared many times. The CDR3 end lies 3 residues beyond the end of the read and is filled in from the germline J gene. The chain carries TRBV5-6 and TRBJ2-7; tentative D call: TRBD2 (5 bases). The V gene's germline CDR1 is SGHDT and CDR2 YYEEEE. The CDR3 runs to 14 residues. V lost 4 bases, J lost 3 bases, and 14 bases lay in between. The CDR3 bases that were read are TGTGCCAGCAGCCCTCCGGGGTCGGGCTACGAG. This sequence encodes CASSPPGSGYE. The complete CDR3 sequence is CASSPPGSGYEQYF.

This clone was seen repeatedly, ten times or more. The CDR3 extends 3 residues past the end of the read, so its final part is completed from the germline J gene. The chain employs TRBV7-9 and TRBJ1-1, with 7 positions matching TRBD1. The germline V gene has CDR1 SEHNR and CDR2 FQNEAQ (reference sequence). The CDR3 totals 14 residues. V lost 1 base and J lost 5; bases outside the gene matches: 4. The sequenced part of the CDR3 DNA is TGTGCCAGCAGCTTAGAGAGGGGGCCGACTGAA. It yields the protein CASSLERGPTE. In full, the CDR3 reads CASSLERGPTEAFF.

On this clone: From the germline J gene comes the end of the CDR3, since the read stops 3 residues before it. The chain uses TRBV25-1 and TRBJ1-6; D remains unclear. V was shortened by 7 bases and J by 7 bases, with 11 bases between the two germline ends. This CDR3 comprises 13 residues. Looked up from germline, CDR1 is MGHDK and CDR2 is SYGVNS. The DNA read from the CDR3 is TGTGCCAGCAAACGTGAGAGGAATTCACCC. Translating gives CASKRERNSP. The whole CDR3 protein is CASKRERNSPLHF.